The 8 T cell receptor beta chains below were found in one sample sequenced in a study of post-analysis software for immune sequencing data (dated by TCRdb to between 2015 and 2017). The paper as a whole reports these results and caveats: Significantly higher frequencies in patients than in controls were found for five or six TRBV segments, including TRBV5-6, TRBV5-1 and TRBV20-1.

Receptor amplification or capture employed PCR. Instrument used: Illumina HiSeq 2500. To reduce PCR and sequencing biases, unique molecular identifiers were incorporated into the TCR beta cDNA libraries. Using fastp at Q25 and MiXCR, TCRdb reprocessed the public reads and kept productive beta chains. Duplicate CDR3 protein sequences are folded into a single record with the most common DNA and genes. The sample table contains 800,000 to 950,000 distinct CDR3 sequences; only one count was recorded for roughly 50% of them. The leading ten clones occupy 4.6% of the sample. These receptors' antigens are unknown. Sequencing input: blood. Receptors originate from a girl under 18 with multiple sclerosis.

The J gene is TRBJ2-3, the V gene TRBV2; D gene ambiguous. The CDR3 is 17 amino acids. The V gene lost 3 bases and the J gene lost 2 bases, with 18 bases spanning the gap. CDR1 is SNHLY and CDR2 is FYNNEI in the germline V gene. CDR3 protein: CASSEERSARATDTQYF. The CDR3 DNA follows: TGTGCCAGCAGTGAGGAGAGATCCGCCCGCGCCACAGATACGCAGTATTTT. Supplemented by reference TRBV2 and TRBJ2-3, the full variable domain reads EPEVTQTPSHQVTQMGQEVILRCVPISNHLYFYWYRQILGQKVEFLVSFYNNEISEKSEIFDDQFSVERPDGSNFTLKIRSTKLEDSAMYFCASSEERSARATDTQYFGPGTRLTVL.

This chain links TRBV18 with TRBJ2-7; no clear D. The CDR3 totals 12 residues. With 6 bases removed from V and 5 bases from J, the gap between germline ends came to 11 bases. Germline CDR1 is KGHSH and CDR2 is LQKENI. The CDR3 DNA follows: TGTGCCAGCTCCAAGGGAAGGAACGAGCAGTACTTC. The encoded protein is CASSKGRNEQYF.

In this sample, this clonotype turned up many times. The junction and the germline gene differ at one end; a read error may be behind it. The rearrangement links TRBV5-1 to TRBJ2-5; D not certain. The germline V gene has CDR1 SGHRS and CDR2 YFSETQ. The CDR3 contains 12 residues. CDR3 nucleotides: TGTGCCAGCAGTTCCCCCCAAGAGACCCAGTACTTC. This sequence encodes CASSSPQETQYF.

The DNA for the CDR3 is TGTGCCAGCAGTCCCCGGGGACAGGGGTTGTACACCGGGGAGCTGTTTTTT. As protein: CASSPRGQGLYTGELFF. This chain uses TRBV6-1 with TRBJ2-2, with 10 positions matching TRBD1. Losses at the gene ends were 5 bases for V and 3 bases for J; bases not matched to a gene: 9. The V gene's germline CDR1 is MNHNS and CDR2 SASEGT. CDR3 length: 17 residues.

This chain connects TRBV7-9 to TRBJ1-2; D gene uncertain. CDR3 length: 14 residues. V was shortened by 0 bases and J by 3 bases, with 8 bases between the two germline ends. Germline CDR1 is SEHNR and CDR2 is FQNEAQ (reference sequence). CDR3 in DNA: TGTGCCAGCAGCTTAGCGATTGTGGACTATGGCTACACCTTC. It yields the protein CASSLAIVDYGYTF. Supplemented by reference TRBV7-9 and TRBJ1-2, the full variable domain reads DTGVSQNPRHKITKRGQNVTFRCDPISEHNRLYWYRQTLGQGPEFLTYFQNEAQLEKSRLLSDRFSAERPKGSFSTLEIQRTEQGDSAMYLCASSLAIVDYGYTFGSGTRLTVV.

The chain joins TRBV5-5 to TRBJ2-1; 13 bases map to TRBD2. CDR1 is SGHKS, CDR2 YYEKEE, per germline (reference sequence). J was trimmed by 1 base and V by 2 bases; bases with no gene match: 9. This CDR3 comprises 19 residues. The CDR3, as DNA: TGTGCCAGCAGCTTTCGGCCAGAACTAGCGGGGGGGTCCTACAATGAGCAGTTCTTC. Translating gives CASSFRPELAGGSYNEQFF.

This clonotype was detected only once. The junction shows a germline mismatch at one end, possibly a read error. The rearrangement joins TRBV29-1 to TRBJ2-1, with D possibly matching TRBD2 (6 bases). Looked up from germline, CDR1 is SQVTM and CDR2 is ANQGSEA. This CDR3 spans 13 amino acids. Here the CDR3 reads CSAQVGGPNERFF. DNA for the CDR3: TGCAGCGCGCAGGTGGGAGGTCCCAATGAGCGGTTCTTC.

In its sample, this clonotype was seen a few times. This sequence joins TRBV29-1 and TRBJ2-7, with a tentative D call TRBD1 (5 bases). CDR3 length: 13 residues. Deletions cut 1 base from V and 5 bases from J, with 12 bases between. In germline, CDR1 is SQVTM, CDR2 ANQGSEA. The CDR3, as DNA: TGCAGCGTTGAAGGTCTCAGGGTTGACGAGCAGTACTTC. Translation gives CSVEGLRVDEQYF.